This T cell receptor (beta chain) was captured in a study of blood T cell repertoires in COVID-19. Study-wide background: The origin of the acute and convalescent COVID-19 samples was the United States, Italy and Spain.

Trimming removed 0 bases from V and 7 bases from J; junction bases left unmatched: 6. Germline V gene data show CDR1 as SGHKS and CDR2 as YYEKEE (reference sequence). This CDR3 comprises 15 residues. This clone occurred once. Participant-reported clinical history was the basis for cohort assignment. The method was immunoSEQ multiplex PCR; TCRdb's version includes in-frame clones alone and lacks a portion of them. The sample lists under 350,000 clones; approximately 83% were seen once. The sequenced sample consisted of PBMCs or T cells enriched from blood (not recorded which). This clonotype originated in a woman between 35 and 50 years old with acute COVID-19. V is TRBV5-5 and J is TRBJ1-5; 8 bases line up with TRBD1. The CDR3 bases are TGTGCCAGCAGCTTGGGACAGGGGATACTACAGCCCCAGCATTTT. Its protein is CASSLGQGILQPQHF.